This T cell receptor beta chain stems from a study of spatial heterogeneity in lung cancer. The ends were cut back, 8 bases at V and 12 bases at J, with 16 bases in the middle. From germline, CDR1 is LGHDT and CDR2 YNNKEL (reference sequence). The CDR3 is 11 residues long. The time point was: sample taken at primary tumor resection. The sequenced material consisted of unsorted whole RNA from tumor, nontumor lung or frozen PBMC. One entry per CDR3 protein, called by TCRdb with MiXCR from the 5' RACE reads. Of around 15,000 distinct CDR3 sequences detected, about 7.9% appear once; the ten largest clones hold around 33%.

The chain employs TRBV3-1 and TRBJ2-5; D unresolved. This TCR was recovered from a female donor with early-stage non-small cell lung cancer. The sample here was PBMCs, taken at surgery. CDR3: CASGATAKEYF. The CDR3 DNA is TGTGCCAGCGGAGCCACAGCCAAAGAGTACTTC.